This is a list of T cell receptor beta chains from one sample in a study of blood T cell repertoires in COVID-19. The repertoire was sequenced with immunoSEQ multiplex PCR; TCRdb's copy has only in-frame clones and lacks some. The sample has fewer than 250,000 clones; about nine tenths are singletons. Sample: peripheral blood. These receptors were taken from a man younger than 45 with COVID-19, enrolled during active disease. The CDR3 runs from the conserved cysteine through the conserved F or W. The order of the fields is D gene, CDR3 length, J gene, clone size, V gene, CDR3 DNA, CDR3 protein. The D gene is left open where the match is weak. Size tells how often a clone was seen (once, few, many) or the class of an expanded clone, and some rows leave it out.

>.|14|TRBJ2-5|once|TRBV7-3
TGTGCCAGCAGCTTCGCCGGGAACCAAGAGACCCAGTACTTC
CASSFAGNQETQYF
>.|15|TRBJ2-7|.|TRBV7-9
TGTGCCAGCAGCCCAAACACGGGACACTCCTACGAGCAGTACTTC
CASSPNTGHSYEQYF
>.|13|TRBJ2-7|.|TRBV12-5
TGTGCTAGTGGTTTGGCTAGCACATACGAGCAGTACTTC
CASGLASTYEQYF
>.|13|TRBJ2-2|.|TRBV5-1
TGCGCCAGCAGCTTCGGACAAGCCGGGGAGCTGTTTTTT
CASSFGQAGELFF
>.|14|TRBJ1-2|.|TRBV10-3
TGTGCCATCCTGGCAGGGTTGGATCGGGATGGCTACACCTTC
CAILAGLDRDGYTF
>TRBD1|14|TRBJ1-4|once|TRBV5-1
TGCGCCAGCAGCTACGGGACAGGGGATGAAAAACTGTTTTTT
CASSYGTGDEKLFF
>.|14|TRBJ2-7|.|TRBV7-9
TGTGCCAGCAGCTTCTTTAGGACAGACGACGAGCAGTACTTC
CASSFFRTDDEQYF
>.|14|TRBJ2-1|.|TRBV6-1
TGTGCCAGCAGTGAAGGTTTGGGGAGGAATGAGCAGTTCTTC
CASSEGLGRNEQFF
>TRBD1|12|TRBJ2-1|.|TRBV12-3/TRBV12-4
TGTGCCAGCAGTACACAGGGGAATGAGCAGTTCTTC
CASSTQGNEQFF
>.|13|TRBJ1-3|.|TRBV19
TGTGCCAGTAGTATCCAACACGGAAACACCATATATTTT
CASSIQHGNTIYF
>.|14|TRBJ2-7|.|TRBV29-1
TGCAGCGTTGAAGTGGTCAGGGGAACCTACGAGCAGTACTTC
CSVEVVRGTYEQYF
>.|14|TRBJ1-1|once|TRBV7-9
TGTGCCAGCAGCATACGTAGCGTGGACACTGAAGCTTTCTTT
CASSIRSVDTEAFF
>TRBD1|15|TRBJ1-1|.|TRBV18
TGTGCCAGCTCACGTACCGGACAGGGGGCCACTGAAGCTTTCTTT
CASSRTGQGATEAFF
>.|14|TRBJ1-5|.|TRBV19
TGTGCCAGTAGTATAACTGGGAGGGGTCAGCCCCAGCATTTT
CASSITGRGQPQHF
>.|13|TRBJ1-4|.|TRBV5-1
TGCGCCAGCAGCTTAGGGCAGGGTGAAAAACTGTTTTTT
CASSLGQGEKLFF
>TRBD1|13|TRBJ1-5|once|TRBV27
TGTGCCAGCAGAGGGACAGGTCATCAGCCCCAGCATTTT
CASRGTGHQPQHF
>TRBD2|16|TRBJ2-5|.|TRBV7-3
TGTGCCAGCAGCCCCCGGGGGAGCGGGGGGGCGGAGACCCAGTACTTC
CASSPRGSGGAETQYF
>.|14|TRBJ2-3|.|TRBV27
TGTGCCAGCAGTTTAGTCCTTAGCACAGATACGCAGTATTTT
CASSLVLSTDTQYF
>TRBD1|15|TRBJ1-1|.|TRBV6-5
TGTGCCAGCAGTTCTTGGGACAGCCTTAACACTGAAGCTTTCTTT
CASSSWDSLNTEAFF
>TRBD2|19|TRBJ2-7|.|TRBV19
TGTGCCAGTGGTCCGGGAGCCTTAGCGGGGGTCCTTGACAACTACGAGCAGTACTTC
CASGPGALAGVLDNYEQYF
>TRBD2|16|TRBJ2-5|.|TRBV3-1/TRBV3-2
TGTGCCAGCAGCCCACAAGGACTAGCGGGGCAAGAGACCCAGTACTTC
CASSPQGLAGQETQYF
>.|15|TRBJ2-2|once|TRBV5-1
TGCGCCAGCAGCTCCGGGTCTGGAGGACCCGGGGAGCTGTTTTTT
CASSSGSGGPGELFF
>TRBD1|15|TRBJ1-5|.|TRBV5-5
TGTGCCAGCAGCTTGGTGGTAGGGGGCGGTCAGCCCCAGCATTTT
CASSLVVGGGQPQHF
>.|15|TRBJ1-2|.|TRBV25-1
TGTGCCAGCAGTGGGGTTGAGCGTCGAACGAGTGGCTACACCTTC
CASSGVERRTSGYTF
>.|13|TRBJ2-3|once|TRBV6-5
TGTGCCAGCAGTTCAGGGGGGTCGGGTACGCAGTATTTT
CASSSGGSGTQYF
>.|14|TRBJ1-2|once|TRBV5-6
TGTGCCAGCAGCACCCGGACAATTACCAGTGGCTACACCTTC
CASSTRTITSGYTF